This T cell receptor beta chain derives from a study of cytotoxic CD8 clonotypes in ibrutinib-treated CLL. Sequencing was performed with immunoSEQ multiplex PCR; in TCRdb, only in-frame clones are kept and a portion is missing. The data contain 150,000 or so clones, about 84% of them singletons. This CDR3 contains 11 residues. V was clipped by 3 bases and J by 7 bases, with 5 bases between them. Germline V gives CDR1 SEHNR, CDR2 FQNEAQ (reference sequence). The starting material was PBMCs, obtained after 24 months of ibrutinib treatment. The clonotype comes from a human donor with chronic lymphocytic leukemia. V gene TRBV7-9 combines with J gene TRBJ2-3; no clear D gene. Here the CDR3 reads CASSFDNTQYF. The CDR3 nucleotides are TGTGCCAGCAGCTTCGACAATACGCAGTATTTT.